Described below is a single TCR beta chain sequence and its context. Its cognate antigen is unknown. CDR3 regions of TCR beta were amplified from RNA transcripts. In the first round, RT-PCR was carried out with HTBI primers, and a multiplex PCR formed the second round. TCRdb recomputed calls from the multiplex PCR reads with MiXCR, one row per CDR3 protein. This sample has some 1.1 million distinct CDR3 sequences; roughly 35% occur once, and the top ten carry 11%. This sample was taken from a study of Graves' ophthalmopathy and Graves' hyperthyroidism. Study conclusions and caveats: The model predicted ophthalmopathy progression with more than 70% sensitivity and approximately 72% specificity. Blood also contained most of the expanded thyroid clonotypes above 0.001 frequency.

Enrollment excluded any patients with other autoimmune diseases, uncontrolled infections, pregnancy or lactation. Clinical symptoms, serum thyroxine, TRAb, thyroid ultrasound and orbital computed tomography formed the basis of diagnosis. The CDR3 length is 14 residues. From germline, CDR1 is SNHLY and CDR2 FYNNEI. Trimming removed 1 base from V and 6 bases from J, with 12 bases in between. The rearrangement links TRBV2 to TRBJ2-5; D may correspond to TRBD1 or TRBD2 (5 bases each). Sequenced sample: peripheral blood or thyroid tissue (not recorded which). This TCR was recovered from an adult man with Graves' hyperthyroidism. The CDR3 here is CASSEVGVGQTQYF. In nucleotides, the CDR3 is TGTGCCAGCAGTGAAGTCGGGGTGGGGCAGACCCAGTACTTC.